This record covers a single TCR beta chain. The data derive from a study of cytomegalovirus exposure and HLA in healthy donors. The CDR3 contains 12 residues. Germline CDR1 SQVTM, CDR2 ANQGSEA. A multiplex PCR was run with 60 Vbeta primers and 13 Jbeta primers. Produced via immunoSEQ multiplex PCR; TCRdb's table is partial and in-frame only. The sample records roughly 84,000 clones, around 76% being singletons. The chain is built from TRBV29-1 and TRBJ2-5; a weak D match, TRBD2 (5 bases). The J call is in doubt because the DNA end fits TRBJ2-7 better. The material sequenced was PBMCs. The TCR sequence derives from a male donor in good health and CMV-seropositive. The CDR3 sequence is CSVAPGSYEQYF. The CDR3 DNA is TGCAGCGTTGCACCGGGGAGCTACGAGCAGTACTTC.